This T cell receptor (beta chain) was sequenced for a study of shared clonotypes between healthy human individuals. Trimming left V 4 bases short and J 0 bases short, with 9 bases between. The CDR3 has 14 amino acids. CDR1 is MNHNY and CDR2 is SVGAGI in the germline V gene (reference sequence). Profiled with immunoSEQ multiplex PCR; TCRdb holds only in-frame clones, not every one. The table records 2,500,000 or so clones, approximately 92% of them present only once. Material: naive CD4+ T cells sorted from blood. The subset: CD45RA+ positively selected. V usage is TRBV6-6 and J usage is TRBJ1-2; D ambiguous. The clonotype originates from a young man in good health. This chain's CDR3 is CASSFSDTNYGYTF. The CDR3 DNA sequence: TGTGCCAGCAGTTTCTCCGACACTAACTATGGCTACACCTTC.